The sequence of this TCR beta chain was determined in a study of glioma-infiltrating T cells. Study conclusions and caveats: Above-expected tissue-blood divergence occurred in all gliomas, most in low-grade ones.

This clonotype was seen repeatedly, ten times or more. Its antigen remains unidentified. Amplification of TCR alpha and beta CDR3 regions from RNA used iRepertoire nested multiplex PCR. One-step reverse transcription and amplification started from approximately 100-400 ng of tissue mRNA or PBMC total RNA. Each CDR3 protein gets one entry after TCRdb re-called the multiplex PCR reads with MiXCR. The data hold 95,000 to 150,000 distinct CDR3 sequences, with roughly 25% observed a single time. The CDR3 covers 15 residues. Trimming stripped 2 bases from V and 0 bases from J, with 8 bases between. Looked up from germline, CDR1 is MNHEY and CDR2 is SMNVEV (reference sequence).

The receptor was derived from a human donor with low-grade glioma or glioblastoma, undergoing nonglioma brain surgery, or in good health (not recorded which). Sequencing was done on a sample of glioma tissue, nonneoplastic brain tissue, or PBMCs (not recorded which). The genes are TRBV27 and TRBJ1-5; D call uncertain. The DNA for the CDR3 is TGTGCCAGCAGTTTACTCGGGAATAGCAATCAGCCCCAGCATTTT. It codes for CASSLLGNSNQPQHF.